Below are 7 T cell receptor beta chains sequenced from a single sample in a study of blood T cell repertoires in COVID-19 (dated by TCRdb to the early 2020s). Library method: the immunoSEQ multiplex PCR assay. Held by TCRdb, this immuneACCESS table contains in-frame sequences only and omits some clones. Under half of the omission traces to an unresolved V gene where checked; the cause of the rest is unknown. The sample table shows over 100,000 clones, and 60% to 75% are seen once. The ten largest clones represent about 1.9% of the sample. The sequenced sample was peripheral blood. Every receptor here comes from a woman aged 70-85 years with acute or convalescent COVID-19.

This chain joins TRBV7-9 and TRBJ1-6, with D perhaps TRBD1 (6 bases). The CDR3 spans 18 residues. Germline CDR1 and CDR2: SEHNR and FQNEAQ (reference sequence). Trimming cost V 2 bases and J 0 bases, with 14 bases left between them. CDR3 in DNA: TGTGCCAGCAGCTTAAGGACAGACCAGGGCTCCTATAATTCACCCCTCCACTTT. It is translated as CASSLRTDQGSYNSPLHF.

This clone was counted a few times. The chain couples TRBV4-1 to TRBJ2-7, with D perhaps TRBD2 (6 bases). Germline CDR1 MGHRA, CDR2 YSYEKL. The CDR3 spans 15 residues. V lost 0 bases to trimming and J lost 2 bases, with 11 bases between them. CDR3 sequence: CASSQDEDYAYEQYF. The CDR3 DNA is TGCGCCAGCAGCCAAGATGAGGACTACGCCTACGAGCAGTACTTC.

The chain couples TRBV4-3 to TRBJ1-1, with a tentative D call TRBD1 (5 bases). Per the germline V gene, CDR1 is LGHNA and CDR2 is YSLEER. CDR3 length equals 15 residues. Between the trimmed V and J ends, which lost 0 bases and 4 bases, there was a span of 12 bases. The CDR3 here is CASSQDWGPCTEAFF. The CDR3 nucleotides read TGCGCCAGCAGCCAAGACTGGGGCCCTTGCACTGAAGCTTTCTTT.

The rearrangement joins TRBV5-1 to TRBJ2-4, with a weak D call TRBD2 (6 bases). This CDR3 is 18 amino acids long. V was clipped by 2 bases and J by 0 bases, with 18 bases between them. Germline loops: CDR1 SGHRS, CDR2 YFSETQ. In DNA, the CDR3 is TGCGCCAGCAGCTTCACCGGGACTTTAACGTCAGCCAAAAACATTCAGTACTTC. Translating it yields CASSFTGTLTSAKNIQYF.

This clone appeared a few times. In DNA, the CDR3 is TGCAGCGTTGAAGGGACTCCGACTAGCACAGATACGCAGTATTTT. Translated, it gives CSVEGTPTSTDTQYF. The chain couples TRBV29-1 to TRBJ2-3, with D possibly matching TRBD2 (5 bases). CDR1 is SQVTM and CDR2 is ANQGSEA in the germline V gene. V was trimmed by 1 base and J by 0 bases, leaving 11 bases between them. The CDR3 is 15 residues long.

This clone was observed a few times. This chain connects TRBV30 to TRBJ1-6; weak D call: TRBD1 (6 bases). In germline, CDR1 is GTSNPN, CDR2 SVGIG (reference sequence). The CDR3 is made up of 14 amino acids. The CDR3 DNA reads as TGTGCATTGCAGGTCGGGGACAATGGTTCACCCCTCCACTTT. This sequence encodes CALQVGDNGSPLHF.

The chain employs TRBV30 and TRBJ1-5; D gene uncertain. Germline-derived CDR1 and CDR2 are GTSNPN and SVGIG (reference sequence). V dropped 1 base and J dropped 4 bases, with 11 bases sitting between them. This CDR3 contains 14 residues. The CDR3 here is CAWSGQLSNQPQHF. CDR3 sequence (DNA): TGTGCCTGGAGTGGCCAGTTATCGAATCAGCCCCAGCATTTT. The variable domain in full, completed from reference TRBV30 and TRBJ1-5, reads SQTIHQWPATLVQPVGSPLSLECTVEGTSNPNLYWYRQAAGRGLQLLFYSVGIGQISSEVPQNLSASRPQDRQFILSSKKLLLSDSGFYLCAWSGQLSNQPQHFGDGTRLSIL.